The 23 T cell receptor beta chains given below trace back to one sample, sequenced in a study of blood T cell repertoires in COVID-19. TCRdb's copy holds only in-frame clones and misses some; the assay was immunoSEQ multiplex PCR. The sample has tens of thousands of clones; around 83% are singletons. The sequencing input was peripheral blood. The receptors shown here come from an older woman with acute or convalescent COVID-19.

This rearrangement joins TRBV21-1 to TRBJ2-7; TRBD1, the table's D call, was not compared with the DNA. TRBV21-1 is tagged as a pseudogene. The CDR3 is 15 residues long. The CDR3 nucleotides read TGTGCCAGCAGCAAAGAGGGACAGCAGAAGGACGAGCAGTACTTC. Protein sequence: CASSKEGQQKDEQYF.

This sequence joins TRBV7-9 and TRBJ1-1; possibly TRBD1 for D (6 bases). This CDR3 is built from 14 residues. Trimming took off 8 bases at V and 5 bases at J, with 18 bases between the two ends. Germline CDR1 SEHNR, CDR2 FQNEAQ (reference sequence). The CDR3 loop reads CASSSGGLGTEAFF. CDR3 DNA sequence: TGTGCCAGCTCATCGGGGGGGCTTGGGACTGAAGCTTTCTTT.

The chain employs TRBV27 and TRBJ1-2; no clear D gene. CDR3 length equals 16 residues. CDR1 and CDR2 (germline): MNHEY, SMNVEV (reference sequence). V gave up 5 bases and J gave up 7 bases, with 23 bases separating them. The CDR3: CASSVNHSPQGGGYTF. The CDR3 DNA sequence: TGTGCCAGCAGTGTTAATCATAGCCCCCAAGGCGGTGGCTACACCTTC.

V usage is TRBV10-1 and J usage is TRBJ1-1; TRBD1 aligns across 7 bases. V lost 5 bases, J lost 8 bases, and 11 bases stayed unmatched. The germline V gene encodes CDR1 WNHNN and CDR2 SYGVQD (reference sequence). CDR3 size: 14 residues. Here the CDR3 reads CASSLTREGGEAFF. CDR3 DNA sequence: TGCGCCAGCAGTTTGACACGGGAAGGGGGCGAAGCTTTCTTT.

The rearrangement uses TRBV5-1 and TRBJ1-6; D is possibly TRBD1 (5 bases). Germline V gene data show CDR1 as SGHRS and CDR2 as YFSETQ. Trimming cost V 2 bases and J 9 bases, with 15 bases left between them. The CDR3 length is 15 residues. The CDR3 protein is CASSLAGTELSPLHF. The DNA of the CDR3 is TGCGCCAGCAGCTTAGCCGGGACTGAACTTTCACCCCTCCACTTT.

The V gene is TRBV5-5, the J gene TRBJ2-1; 9 bases fit TRBD1. From germline, CDR1 is SGHKS and CDR2 YYEKEE (reference sequence). The CDR3 totals 15 residues. Trimming removed 2 bases from V and 0 bases from J; junction bases left unmatched: 0. CDR3 residues: CASSLQGASYNEQFF. The CDR3 coding sequence is TGTGCCAGCAGCTTACAGGGGGCCTCCTACAATGAGCAGTTCTTC.

This chain joins TRBV10-2 and TRBJ1-5; D perhaps matches TRBD1 (5 bases). Trimming pared 6 bases from V and 9 bases from J, leaving 15 bases between. This CDR3 has 13 residues. Looked up from germline, CDR1 is WSHSY and CDR2 is SAAADI. The CDR3 loop reads CASSPGGGTPQHF. CDR3 DNA sequence: TGCGCCAGCAGCCCCGGCGGGGGGACGCCCCAGCATTTT.

V is TRBV13 and J is TRBJ1-4, with D maybe TRBD1 (5 bases). CDR3 length equals 14 residues. The germline V gene encodes CDR1 PRHDT and CDR2 FYEKMQ (reference sequence). V lost 2 bases, J lost 6 bases, and 10 bases lay in between. CDR3 nucleotides: TGTGCCAGCAGCTTAAAATGGGGGGATGAAAAACTGTTTTTT. Its translation is CASSLKWGDEKLFF.

The chain uses TRBV6-5 and TRBJ2-7, with TRBD1 matching 12 bases. The junction had 8 bases not matched to a gene; V was cut back by 4 bases and J by 7 bases. This CDR3 has 15 residues. The germline gives CDR1 MNHEY, CDR2 SVGAGI. CDR3 loop: CASSLPGQGAGEQYF. CDR3 coding DNA: TGTGCCAGCAGTTTACCGGGACAGGGGGCCGGGGAGCAGTACTTC.

This chain connects TRBV6-5 to TRBJ1-1; 7 bases map to TRBD1. V lost 7 bases and J lost 1; bases outside the gene matches: 3. The CDR3 is 13 residues long. The germline V gene encodes CDR1 MNHEY and CDR2 SVGAGI. Written as DNA, the CDR3 is TGTGCCAGCATCGGACAGGAGAACACTGAAGCTTTCTTT. Its translation is CASIGQENTEAFF.

The chain recombines TRBV27 with TRBJ1-1; 7 positions match TRBD1. Trimming cost V 7 bases and J 0 bases; bases outside gene matches: 20. The CDR3 loop spans 19 amino acids. Per the germline V gene, CDR1 is MNHEY and CDR2 is SMNVEV (reference sequence). CDR3 residues: CASTVTRTGDLSMNTEAFF. In DNA form, the CDR3 reads TGTGCCAGCACCGTCACCCGGACAGGTGACTTATCCATGAACACTGAAGCTTTCTTT.

V is TRBV7-2 and J is TRBJ1-1; TRBD1 aligns across 9 bases. Germline V gives CDR1 SGHTA, CDR2 FQGNSA. The J segment lost 1 base and the V segment lost 5 bases, leaving 5 bases of the junction unmatched. The CDR3 runs 15 residues. The CDR3 bases are TGTGCCAGCAGCACTTGGGACAGGGCGAACACTGAAGCTTTCTTT. Its translation: CASSTWDRANTEAFF.

V is TRBV6-5 and J is TRBJ2-7, with TRBD1 matching 10 bases. V shed 6 bases and J 2 bases; nucleotides not matched to a gene: 7. Per the germline V gene, CDR1 is MNHEY and CDR2 is SVGAGI. CDR3 size: 15 residues. The CDR3 spells CASRDTGQGTYEQYF. In DNA form, the CDR3 reads TGTGCCAGCAGGGACACGGGACAGGGGACCTACGAGCAGTACTTC.

This chain joins TRBV12-3 or TRBV12-4 and TRBJ1-6; D perhaps matches TRBD1 (6 bases). Trimming left V 7 bases short and J 8 bases short, with 12 bases between. There are 13 residues in the CDR3. CDR3 amino acids: CASKLHRDSPLHF. CDR3 coding DNA: TGTGCCAGCAAACTACACAGGGATTCACCCCTCCACTTT.

J is TRBJ1-1 and V is TRBV7-9, with TRBD1 matching 8 bases. The CDR3 is 17 residues long. Germline V gives CDR1 SEHNR, CDR2 FQNEAQ (reference sequence). V gave up 5 bases and J gave up 0 bases; unmatched junction bases: 11. The CDR3 is CASSPEGTGKVNTEAFF. CDR3 nucleotide sequence: TGTGCCAGCAGCCCGGAAGGGACAGGCAAGGTGAACACTGAAGCTTTCTTT.

The chain joins TRBV5-4 to TRBJ1-2; 7 nucleotides match TRBD1. Looked up from germline, CDR1 is SGHNT and CDR2 is YYREEE (reference sequence). This CDR3 spans 14 amino acids. Trimming took 4 bases from V and 3 from J; bases not matched to a gene: 6. The DNA for the CDR3 is TGTGCCAGCAGCCGCCGGGACAGCGACTATGGCTACACCTTC. It translates to CASSRRDSDYGYTF. Based on the CDR3 plus reference TRBV5-4 and TRBJ1-2, the full variable domain is ETGVTQSPTHLIKTRGQQVTLRCSSQSGHNTVSWYQQALGQGPQFIFQYYREEENGRGNFPPRFSGLQFPNYSSELNVNALELDDSALYLCASSRRDSDYGYTFGSGTRLTVV.

CDR3 protein: CASRFKPGGYGYTF. As DNA, the CDR3 is TGTGCCAGCAGATTTAAACCGGGAGGATATGGCTACACCTTC. J is TRBJ1-2 and V is TRBV27; D is unresolved. The germline gives CDR1 MNHEY, CDR2 SMNVEV (reference sequence). The CDR3 is 14 amino acids. Trimming removed 6 bases from V and 5 bases from J, with 16 bases in between.

The chain links TRBV6-5 to TRBJ2-7, with D possibly matching TRBD1 (6 bases). The V and J ends lost 6 bases and 2 bases respectively, with 8 bases between them. The length of the CDR3 is 12 residues. Germline V lookup: CDR1 MNHEY, CDR2 SVGAGI. CDR3 amino acids: CASRQGPYEQYF. The CDR3 DNA reads as TGTGCCAGCAGACAGGGCCCCTACGAGCAGTACTTC.

The chain has TRBV18 and TRBJ1-5; a possible D gene is TRBD1 (5 bases). V dropped 6 bases and J dropped 3 bases, with 12 bases sitting between them. The CDR3 spans 14 residues. Germline lookup yields CDR1 KGHSH and CDR2 LQKENI. CDR3 nucleotides: TGTGCCAGCTCCCTTGACAGTTTCAATCAGCCCCAGCATTTT. Its translation is CASSLDSFNQPQHF.

This chain uses TRBV5-4 with TRBJ2-2; maybe TRBD1 (6 bases). The CDR3 sequence is 17 residues long. Germline values: CDR1 SGHNT, CDR2 YYREEE (reference sequence). Trimming shortened V by 0 bases and J by 4 bases, and 16 bases separated the two germline ends. The CDR3 DNA reads TGTGCCAGCAGCTTGGCCCCAGGGGCTAGTGGCACCGGGGAGCTGTTTTTT. This encodes CASSLAPGASGTGELFF.

V usage is TRBV5-6 and J usage is TRBJ2-5; maybe TRBD1 (5 bases). The CDR3 is made up of 13 amino acids. CDR1 and CDR2 from the germline V gene are SGHDT and YYEEEE. V was cut by 2 bases and J by 7 bases, with 12 bases left in between. The CDR3 sequence is CASSFASGRTQYF. CDR3 nucleotide sequence: TGTGCCAGCAGCTTTGCGTCAGGGCGGACCCAGTACTTC.

This clone was detected only once. This rearrangement joins TRBV10-3 to TRBJ1-1; TRBD1 agrees at 8 bases. V trimming: 7 bases; J trimming: 2 bases; junction bases outside the gene matches: 12. From germline, CDR1 is ENHRY and CDR2 SYGVKD. The CDR3 has 16 residues. CDR3 in DNA: TGTGCCATCACCAAGGACAGGGTAGGAAGCAACACTGAAGCTTTCTTT. Its translation is CAITKDRVGSNTEAFF.

This clone occurred a few times. The rearrangement links TRBV4-1 to TRBJ2-1; 7 bases are shared with TRBD1. V was clipped by 7 bases and J by 6 bases; unmatched bases: 9. The CDR3 is 14 amino acids. CDR1 is MGHRA and CDR2 is YSYEKL in the germline V gene. The CDR3 DNA sequence: TGCGCCAGCAAAGGAACAGGGGCTCTCAATGAGCAGTTCTTC. It yields the protein CASKGTGALNEQFF.